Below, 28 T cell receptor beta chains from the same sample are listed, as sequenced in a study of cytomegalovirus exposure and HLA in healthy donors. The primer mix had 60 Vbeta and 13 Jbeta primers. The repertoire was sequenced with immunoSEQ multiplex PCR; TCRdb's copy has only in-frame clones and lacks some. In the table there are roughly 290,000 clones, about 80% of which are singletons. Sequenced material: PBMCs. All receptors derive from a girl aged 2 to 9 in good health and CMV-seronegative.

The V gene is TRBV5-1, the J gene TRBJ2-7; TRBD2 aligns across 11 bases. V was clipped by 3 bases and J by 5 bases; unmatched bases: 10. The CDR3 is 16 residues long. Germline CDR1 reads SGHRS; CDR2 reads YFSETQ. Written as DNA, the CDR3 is TGCGCCAGCAGCTATAGCGGGGGGGCCCTCTGGGACGAGCAGTACTTC. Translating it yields CASSYSGGALWDEQYF. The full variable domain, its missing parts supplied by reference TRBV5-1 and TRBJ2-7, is KAGVTQTPRYLIKTRGQQVTLSCSPISGHRSVSWYQQTPGQGLQFLFEYFSETQRNKGNFPGRFSGRQFSNSRSEMNVSTLELGDSALYLCASSYSGGALWDEQYFGPGTRLTVT.

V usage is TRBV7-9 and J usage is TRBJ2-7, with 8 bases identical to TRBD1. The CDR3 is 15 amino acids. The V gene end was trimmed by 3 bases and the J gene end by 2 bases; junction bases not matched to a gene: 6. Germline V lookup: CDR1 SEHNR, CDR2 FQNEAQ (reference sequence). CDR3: CASSFPGQGTYEQYF. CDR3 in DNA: TGTGCCAGCAGCTTTCCAGGACAGGGTACCTACGAGCAGTACTTC.

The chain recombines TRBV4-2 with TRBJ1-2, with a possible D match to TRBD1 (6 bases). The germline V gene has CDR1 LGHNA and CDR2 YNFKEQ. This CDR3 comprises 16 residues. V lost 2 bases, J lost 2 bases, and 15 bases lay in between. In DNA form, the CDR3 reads TGTGCCAGCAGCCAAAGCACAGGGCCTTCAAACTATGGCTACACCTTC. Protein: CASSQSTGPSNYGYTF.

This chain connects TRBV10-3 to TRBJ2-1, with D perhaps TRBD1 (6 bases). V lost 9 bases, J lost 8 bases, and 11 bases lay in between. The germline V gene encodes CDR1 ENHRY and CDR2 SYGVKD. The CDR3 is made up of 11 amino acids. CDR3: CAIAGEHEQFF. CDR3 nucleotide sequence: TGTGCCATAGCAGGGGAACATGAGCAGTTCTTC.

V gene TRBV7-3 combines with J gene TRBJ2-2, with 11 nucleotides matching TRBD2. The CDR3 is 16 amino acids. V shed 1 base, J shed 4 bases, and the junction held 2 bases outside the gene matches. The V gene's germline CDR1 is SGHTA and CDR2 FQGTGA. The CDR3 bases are TGTGCCAGCAGCTTAAATAGCGGGAGGGCCACCGGGGAGCTGTTTTTT. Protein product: CASSLNSGRATGELFF. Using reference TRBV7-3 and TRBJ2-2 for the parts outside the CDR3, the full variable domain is GAGVSQTPSNKVTEKGKYVELRCDPISGHTALYWYRQSLGQGPEFLIYFQGTGAADDSGLPNDRFFAVRPEGSVSTLKIQRTERGDSAVYLCASSLNSGRATGELFFGEGSRLTVL.

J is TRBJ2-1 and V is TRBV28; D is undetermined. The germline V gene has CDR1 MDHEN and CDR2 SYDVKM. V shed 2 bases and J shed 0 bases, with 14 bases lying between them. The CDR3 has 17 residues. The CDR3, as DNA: TGTGCCAGCAGTTTAGACTCTCCCAGTCTCTCCTACAATGAGCAGTTCTTC. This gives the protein CASSLDSPSLSYNEQFF.

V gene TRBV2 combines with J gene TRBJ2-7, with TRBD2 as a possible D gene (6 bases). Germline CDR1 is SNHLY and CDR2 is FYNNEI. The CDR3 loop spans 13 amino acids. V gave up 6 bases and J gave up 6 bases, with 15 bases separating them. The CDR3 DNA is TGTGCCAGCAGGCGGGATAGGTCCCTCGAGCAGTACTTC. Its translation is CASRRDRSLEQYF.

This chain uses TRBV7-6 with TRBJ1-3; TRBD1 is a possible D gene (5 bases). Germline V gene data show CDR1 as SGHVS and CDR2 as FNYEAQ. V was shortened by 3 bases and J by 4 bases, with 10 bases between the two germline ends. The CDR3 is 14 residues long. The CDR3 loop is CASSFMGPGNTIYF. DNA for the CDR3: TGTGCCAGCAGCTTCATGGGGCCGGGAAACACCATATATTTT.

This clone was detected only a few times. The CDR3 sequence: CASSQAYAGTSGGEQYF. The CDR3 nucleotides are TGTGCCAGCAGCCAAGCTTACGCCGGGACTAGCGGGGGCGAGCAGTACTTC. V and J are TRBV4-2 and TRBJ2-7; the match to TRBD2 covers 14 bases. This CDR3 has 17 residues. From germline, CDR1 is LGHNA and CDR2 YNFKEQ. V lost 1 base and J lost 6; bases outside the gene matches: 8.

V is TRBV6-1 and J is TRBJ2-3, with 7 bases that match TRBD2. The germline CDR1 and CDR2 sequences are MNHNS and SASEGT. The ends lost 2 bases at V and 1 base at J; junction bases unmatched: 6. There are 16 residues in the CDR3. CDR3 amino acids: CASSELQGGCTDTQYF. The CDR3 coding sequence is TGTGCCAGCAGTGAACTCCAGGGAGGGTGCACAGATACGCAGTATTTT.

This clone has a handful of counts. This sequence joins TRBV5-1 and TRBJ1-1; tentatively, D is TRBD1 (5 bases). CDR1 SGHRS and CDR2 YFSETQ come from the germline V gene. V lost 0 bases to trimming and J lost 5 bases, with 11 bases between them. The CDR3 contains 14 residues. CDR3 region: CASSLEGRGTEAFF. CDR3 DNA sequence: TGCGCCAGCAGCTTGGAGGGGCGCGGTACTGAAGCTTTCTTT.

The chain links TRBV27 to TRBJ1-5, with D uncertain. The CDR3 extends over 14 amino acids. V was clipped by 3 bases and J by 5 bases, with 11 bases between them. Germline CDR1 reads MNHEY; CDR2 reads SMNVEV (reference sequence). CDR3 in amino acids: CASSFSGSHQPQHF. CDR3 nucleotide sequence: TGTGCCAGCAGTTTTTCAGGTTCCCATCAGCCCCAGCATTTT.

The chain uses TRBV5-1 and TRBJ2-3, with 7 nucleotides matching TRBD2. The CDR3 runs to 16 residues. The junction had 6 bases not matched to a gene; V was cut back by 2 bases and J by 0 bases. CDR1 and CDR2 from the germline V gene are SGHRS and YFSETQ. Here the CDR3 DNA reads TGCGCCAGCAGCTTTACTCTAGCGGTTAGCACAGATACGCAGTATTTT. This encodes CASSFTLAVSTDTQYF.

This CDR3 reads CASKPGPNSPLHF. As DNA, the CDR3 is TGTGCCAGCAAACCAGGGCCTAATTCACCCCTCCACTTT. V and J are TRBV28 and TRBJ1-6; possible D gene TRBD1, 5 bases. The CDR3 runs to 13 residues. V gave up 7 bases and J gave up 6 bases, with 10 bases separating them. Germline CDR1 MDHEN, CDR2 SYDVKM. Combining the CDR3 with reference TRBV28 and TRBJ1-6 gives the whole variable domain DVKVTQSSRYLVKRTGEKVFLECVQDMDHENMFWYRQDPGLGLRLIYFSYDVKMKEKGDIPEGYSVSREKKERFSLILESASTNQTSMYLCASKPGPNSPLHFGNGTRLTVT.

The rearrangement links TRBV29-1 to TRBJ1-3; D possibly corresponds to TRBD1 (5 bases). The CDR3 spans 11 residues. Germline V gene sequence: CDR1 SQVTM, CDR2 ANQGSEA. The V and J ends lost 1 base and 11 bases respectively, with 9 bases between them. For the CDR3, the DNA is TGCAGCGTTGAAGCGCAGGGCTCCATATATTTT. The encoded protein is CSVEAQGSIYF.

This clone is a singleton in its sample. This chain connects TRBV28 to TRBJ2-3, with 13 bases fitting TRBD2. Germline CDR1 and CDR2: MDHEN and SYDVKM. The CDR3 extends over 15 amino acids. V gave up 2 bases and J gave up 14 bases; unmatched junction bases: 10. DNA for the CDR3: TGTGCCAGCAGTTTAAGGACTAGCGGGGGACCCCGAGGGTATTTT. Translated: CASSLRTSGGPRGYF.

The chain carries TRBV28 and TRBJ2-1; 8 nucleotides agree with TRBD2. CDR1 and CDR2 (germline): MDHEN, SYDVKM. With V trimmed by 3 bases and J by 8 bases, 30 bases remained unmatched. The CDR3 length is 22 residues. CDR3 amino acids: CASSFISDWWSSGRDHPDEQFF. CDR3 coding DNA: TGTGCCAGCAGTTTCATCTCCGACTGGTGGTCTAGCGGGCGAGACCATCCAGATGAGCAGTTCTTC.

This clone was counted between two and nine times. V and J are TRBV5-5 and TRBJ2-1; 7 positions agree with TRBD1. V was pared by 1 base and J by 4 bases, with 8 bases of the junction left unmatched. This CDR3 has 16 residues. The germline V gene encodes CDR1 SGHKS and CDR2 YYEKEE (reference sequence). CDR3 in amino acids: CASSLLGTEVYNEQFF. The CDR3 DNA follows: TGTGCCAGCAGCTTGTTAGGGACAGAGGTTTACAATGAGCAGTTCTTC.

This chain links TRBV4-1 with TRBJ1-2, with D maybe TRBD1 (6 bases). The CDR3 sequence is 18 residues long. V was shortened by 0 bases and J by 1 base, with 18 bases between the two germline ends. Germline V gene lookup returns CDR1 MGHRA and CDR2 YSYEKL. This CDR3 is CASSQDRRYRVHNYGYTF. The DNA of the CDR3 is TGCGCCAGCAGCCAAGATCGAAGATACAGGGTCCATAACTATGGCTACACCTTC.

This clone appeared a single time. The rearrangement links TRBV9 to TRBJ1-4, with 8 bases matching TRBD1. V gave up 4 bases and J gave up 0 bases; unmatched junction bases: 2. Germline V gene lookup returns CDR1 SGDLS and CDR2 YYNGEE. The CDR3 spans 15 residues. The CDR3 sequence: CASSMDRATNEKLFF. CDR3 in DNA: TGTGCCAGCAGCATGGACAGGGCAACTAATGAAAAACTGTTTTTT.

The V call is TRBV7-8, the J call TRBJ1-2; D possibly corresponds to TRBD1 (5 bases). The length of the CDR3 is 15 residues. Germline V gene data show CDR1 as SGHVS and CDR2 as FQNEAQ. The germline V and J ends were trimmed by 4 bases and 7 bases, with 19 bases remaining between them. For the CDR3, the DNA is TGTGCCAGCAGCTCGCACGTTCAGGGAAGAAGTGGCTACACCTTC. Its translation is CASSSHVQGRSGYTF.

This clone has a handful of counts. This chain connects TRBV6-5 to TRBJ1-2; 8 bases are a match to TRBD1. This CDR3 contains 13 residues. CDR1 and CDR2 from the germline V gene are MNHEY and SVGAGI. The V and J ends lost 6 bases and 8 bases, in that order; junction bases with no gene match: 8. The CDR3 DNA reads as TGTGCCAGCAGCCGACAGGGGTCGTCGGGCTACACCTTC. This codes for CASSRQGSSGYTF.

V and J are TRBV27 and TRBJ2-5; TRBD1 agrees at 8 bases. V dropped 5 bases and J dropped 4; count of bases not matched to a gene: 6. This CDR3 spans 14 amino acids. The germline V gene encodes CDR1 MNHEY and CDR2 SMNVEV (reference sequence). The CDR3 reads CASSLRTGRETQYF. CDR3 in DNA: TGTGCCAGCAGTCTTCGGACAGGGAGAGAGACCCAGTACTTC.

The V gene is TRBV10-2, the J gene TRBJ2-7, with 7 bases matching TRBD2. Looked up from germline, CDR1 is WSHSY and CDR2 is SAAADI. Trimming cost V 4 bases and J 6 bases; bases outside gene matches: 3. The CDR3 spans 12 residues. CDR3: CASSGTSSEQYF. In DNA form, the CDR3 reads TGCGCCAGCAGTGGGACTAGTTCCGAGCAGTACTTC.

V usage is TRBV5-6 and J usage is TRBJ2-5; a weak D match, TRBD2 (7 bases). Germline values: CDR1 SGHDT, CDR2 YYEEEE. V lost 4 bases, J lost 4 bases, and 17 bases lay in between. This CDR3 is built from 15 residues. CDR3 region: CASSRGGGWGETQYF. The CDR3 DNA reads TGTGCCAGCAGCCGGGGAGGGGGTTGGGGAGAGACCCAGTACTTC.

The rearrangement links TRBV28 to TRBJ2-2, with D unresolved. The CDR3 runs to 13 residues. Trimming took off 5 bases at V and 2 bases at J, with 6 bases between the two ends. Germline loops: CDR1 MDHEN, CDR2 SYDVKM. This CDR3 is CASSMANTGELFF. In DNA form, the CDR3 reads TGTGCCAGCAGTATGGCTAACACCGGGGAGCTGTTTTTT. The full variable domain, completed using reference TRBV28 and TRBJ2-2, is DVKVTQSSRYLVKRTGEKVFLECVQDMDHENMFWYRQDPGLGLRLIYFSYDVKMKEKGDIPEGYSVSREKKERFSLILESASTNQTSMYLCASSMANTGELFFGEGSRLTVL.

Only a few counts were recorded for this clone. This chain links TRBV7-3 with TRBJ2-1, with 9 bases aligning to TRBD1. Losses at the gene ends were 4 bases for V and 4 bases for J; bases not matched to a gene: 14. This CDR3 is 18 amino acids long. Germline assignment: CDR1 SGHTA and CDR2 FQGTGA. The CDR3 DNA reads TGTGCCAGCAGCTCCCTAAGACCGGGACAGGGCGGGTACAATGAGCAGTTCTTC. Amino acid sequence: CASSSLRPGQGGYNEQFF.

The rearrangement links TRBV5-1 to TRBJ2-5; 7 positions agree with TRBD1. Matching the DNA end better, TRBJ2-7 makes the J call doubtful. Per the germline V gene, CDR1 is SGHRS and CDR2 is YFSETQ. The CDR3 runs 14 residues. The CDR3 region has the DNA TGCGCCAGCAGCTTGGATACAGGGGCCTACGAGCAGTACTTC. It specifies CASSLDTGAYEQYF.